Sequencing of this T cell receptor (beta chain) was carried out in a study of cytomegalovirus exposure and HLA in healthy donors. Trimming removed 5 bases from V and 6 bases from J, with 11 bases in between. This CDR3 has 12 amino acids. Germline assignment: CDR1 SGHAT and CDR2 FQNNGV. Primers for the PCR totalled 60 Vbeta and 13 Jbeta. Generated by immunoSEQ multiplex PCR, the TCRdb table keeps only in-frame clones and is missing some. The table shows some 220,000 clones, with roughly 79% occurring only once. The J gene is TRBJ2-7, the V gene TRBV11-2, with D perhaps TRBD1 (5 bases). Sequencing input: PBMCs. This clonotype was sampled from a woman in her thirties or forties in good health and CMV-seronegative. The CDR3 is CASSRGGGEQYF. Here the CDR3 DNA reads TGTGCCAGCAGCAGGGGCGGCGGCGAGCAGTACTTC.